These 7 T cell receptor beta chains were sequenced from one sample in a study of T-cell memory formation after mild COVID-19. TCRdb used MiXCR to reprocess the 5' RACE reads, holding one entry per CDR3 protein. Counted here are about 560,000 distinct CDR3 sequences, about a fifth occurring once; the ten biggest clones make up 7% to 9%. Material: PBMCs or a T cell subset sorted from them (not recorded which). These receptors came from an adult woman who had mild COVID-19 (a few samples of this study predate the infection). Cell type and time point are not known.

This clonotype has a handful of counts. The CDR3 here is CSVPGRQGALNTEAFF. CDR3 sequence (DNA): TGCAGCGTCCCTGGGCGACAGGGGGCCCTGAACACTGAAGCTTTCTTT. The chain uses TRBV29-1 and TRBJ1-1; 10 bases line up with TRBD1. The length of the CDR3 is 16 residues. CDR1 SQVTM and CDR2 ANQGSEA come from the germline V gene. Trimming cost V 6 bases and J 0 bases; bases outside gene matches: 10.

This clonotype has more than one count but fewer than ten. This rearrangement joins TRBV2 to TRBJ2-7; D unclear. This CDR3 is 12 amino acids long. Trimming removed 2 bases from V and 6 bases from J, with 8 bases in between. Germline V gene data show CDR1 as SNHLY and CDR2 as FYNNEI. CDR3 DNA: TGTGCCAGCAGTGAATCTGGCTCCGAGCAGTACTTC. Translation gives CASSESGSEQYF.

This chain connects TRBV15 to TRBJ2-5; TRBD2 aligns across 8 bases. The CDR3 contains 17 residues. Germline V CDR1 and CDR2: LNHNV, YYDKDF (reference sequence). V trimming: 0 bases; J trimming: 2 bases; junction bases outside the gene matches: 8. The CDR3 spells CATSRDKIAGRQETQYF. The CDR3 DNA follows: TGTGCCACCAGCAGAGATAAGATAGCGGGGCGGCAAGAGACCCAGTACTTC.

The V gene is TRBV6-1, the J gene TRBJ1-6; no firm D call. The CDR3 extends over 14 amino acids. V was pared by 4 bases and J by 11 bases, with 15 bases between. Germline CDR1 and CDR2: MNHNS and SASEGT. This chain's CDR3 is CASSGVLLEAPLHF. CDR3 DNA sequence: TGTGCCAGCAGTGGGGTCCTGCTGGAGGCACCCCTCCACTTT.

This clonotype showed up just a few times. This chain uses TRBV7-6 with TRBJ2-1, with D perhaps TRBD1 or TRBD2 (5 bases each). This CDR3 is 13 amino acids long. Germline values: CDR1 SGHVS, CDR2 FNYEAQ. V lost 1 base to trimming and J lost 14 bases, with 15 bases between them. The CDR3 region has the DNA TGTGCCAGCAGCTTAGGGGACGCCGGACAAAAGTTCTTC. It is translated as CASSLGDAGQKFF.

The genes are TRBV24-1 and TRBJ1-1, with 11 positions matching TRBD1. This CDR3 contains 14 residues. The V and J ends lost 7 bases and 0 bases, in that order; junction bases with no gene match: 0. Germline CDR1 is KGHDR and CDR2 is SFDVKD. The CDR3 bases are TGTGCCACCAGGGACAGGGGGCTGAACACTGAAGCTTTCTTT. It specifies CATRDRGLNTEAFF.

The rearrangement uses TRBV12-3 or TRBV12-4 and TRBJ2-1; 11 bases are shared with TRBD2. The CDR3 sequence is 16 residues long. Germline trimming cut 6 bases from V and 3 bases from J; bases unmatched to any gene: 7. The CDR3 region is CASSTLGLAGYNEQFF. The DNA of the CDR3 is TGTGCCAGCAGCACCCTCGGACTAGCGGGCTACAATGAGCAGTTCTTC.